This T cell receptor (beta chain) originates from a study of blood T cell repertoires in COVID-19. A single count supports this clone. Germline V gene data show CDR1 as MNHEY and CDR2 as SMNVEV (reference sequence). With V trimmed by 2 bases and J by 2 bases, 5 bases remained unmatched. The CDR3 extends over 15 amino acids. Recruitment covered over 20 US areas and drew participants whose ages spanned roughly 18 to 100 years. Cohorts were assigned according to the clinical history that participants reported. The table came from immunoSEQ multiplex PCR; TCRdb's copy has only in-frame clones and leaves some out. The sample records about 190,000 clones, 76% being singletons.

V gene TRBV27 combines with J gene TRBJ1-2; 7 nucleotides match TRBD1. Sequencing was carried out using PBMCs or T cells enriched from blood (not recorded which). The TCR comes from a woman between 45 and 60 years old with acute COVID-19. The CDR3 spells CASSLVGQSNYGYTF. The DNA of the CDR3 is TGTGCCAGCAGTTTAGTGGGACAGTCAAACTATGGCTACACCTTC.